This TCR beta chain stems from a study of T cells in Graves' hyperthyroidism and ophthalmopathy. For the study at large: Peripheral blood was secured at the point of initial diagnosis, before any treatment.

The study's findings and limits: Ophthalmopathy, as predicted by the model, came a median around 6 months after the prediction.

CDR3 length equals 11 residues. The germline V and J ends were trimmed by 7 bases and 5 bases, with 9 bases remaining between them. Per germline, CDR1 MNHNS and CDR2 SASEGT. Patients aged 18 to 65 with hyperthyroidism were newly diagnosed, with duration under 2 months. This clonotype came up a few times. The antigen is undetermined. TCR beta CDR3 regions were amplified from RNA transcripts. First-round RT-PCR with HTBI primers amplified the TCR CDR3 region. TCRdb analysed the multiplex PCR reads with MiXCR anew, one entry per CDR3 protein. Here the sample spans more than 500,000 distinct CDR3 sequences, around 15% being singletons.

Material: blood. This chain connects TRBV6-1 to TRBJ2-7; D is ambiguous. This TCR was recovered from a woman in her 30s with Graves' hyperthyroidism. The DNA for the CDR3 is TGTGCCAGCACCGCTAGAGACGAGCAGTACTTC. Protein sequence: CASTARDEQYF.